This TCR beta chain was captured by sequencing in a study of patients and donors after allogeneic stem cell transplantation. TCRdb re-called the RT-PCR reads with MiXCR, one entry per CDR3 protein. The top ten clones hold roughly 25% of a sample with approximately 170,000 distinct CDR3 sequences, nearly 25% of them seen once. The TCR was taken from a human donor who was either an allogeneic HSCT recipient or a stem cell or donor lymphocyte infusion donor (not recorded which). It is not recorded whose cells these are; they may come from a transplant donor. The source material was blood, either unsorted or a sorted T cell fraction (not recorded which).

CDR3 sequence: CASSPFGEDEKLFF. Written as DNA, the CDR3 is TGTGCCAGCAGCCCCTTCGGGGAGGATGAAAAACTGTTTTTT. This chain links TRBV12-3 or TRBV12-4 with TRBJ1-4; D is undetermined. V was cut by 6 bases and J by 6 bases, with 14 bases left in between. CDR3 length: 14 residues.